This T cell receptor beta chain stems from a study of tumor and adjacent non-tumor tissue in lung cancer. The overall study: Samples averaged about 4.3 million productive TCRbeta reads each. Study results and caveats: Tumor tissue had significantly higher TCR diversity than normal lung. In normal lung, the top 100 clones were significantly more dominant than in tumor.

TCRbeta libraries were built with three rounds of nested PCR, modified from ARM-PCR. MiXCR, run by TCRdb on the multiplex PCR reads, gives a single entry per CDR3 protein. Counted here are 80,000 to 100,000 distinct CDR3 sequences, 80% occurring once; the ten biggest clones make up more than 30%. Germline-derived CDR1 and CDR2 are SGHAT and FQNNGV. The CDR3 is 15 residues long. This sample's RNA came from whole unsorted tissue. Distant lung tissue was collected more than 3 cm away from the tumor edge. Chemotherapy-naive patients with new lung cancer underwent thoracic surgery in China, August–November 2014. For this clonotype: Its target is not known. An end of the junction does not agree with germline; a read error may underlie this.

The sequenced material came from distant non-tumor lung tissue. The receptor comes from a man aged 60 to 75 with small cell lung cancer. The chain carries TRBV11-2 and TRBJ2-5; 9 nucleotides agree with TRBD2. The CDR3 region has the DNA TGTGTCAGCAGCTCGCGACTAGCGGTCCTAGAGGCCCATTACTTC. It is translated as CVSSSRLAVLEAHYF.